The 31 T cell receptor beta chains below come from one sample, sequenced in a study of T cell repertoires in cytomegalovirus infection. TCRdb re-called the reads with MiXCR, one entry per CDR3 protein. The data contain roughly 570,000 distinct CDR3 sequences, about 39% of them seen just once; the ten biggest clones take up 48%. Which antigens these TCRs recognize remains unknown. The specimen comprised cultured PBMCs, sampled from culture after CMV antigen stimulation. All receptors come from a human donor in good health (CMV status not recorded). Some clones in this sample may be carry-over from other donors' samples.

This clonotype has more than one count but fewer than ten. The chain carries TRBV6-2 or TRBV6-3 and TRBJ1-6, with TRBD1 matching over 7 bases. The germline CDR1 and CDR2 sequences are MNHEY and SVGEGT. The CDR3 runs to 14 residues. Trimming took 5 bases from V and 10 from J; bases not matched to a gene: 8. In DNA form, the CDR3 reads TGTGCCAGCAGTATGGGACAGATGGGATCACCCCTCCACTTT. Amino acids: CASSMGQMGSPLHF.

The CDR3 DNA sequence: TGCGCCAGCAGTCTAGACCTTGGGAATTCACCCCTCCACTTT. Its protein is CASSLDLGNSPLHF. The chain has TRBV4-3 and TRBJ1-6; D is uncertain. Deletions cut 6 bases from V and 7 bases from J, with 13 bases between. The CDR3 runs 14 residues. The V gene's germline CDR1 is LGHNA and CDR2 YSLEER.

V gene TRBV28 combines with J gene TRBJ2-1; D possibly corresponds to TRBD2 (5 bases). V lost 6 bases and J 4 bases, leaving 25 bases between the germline ends. Germline V gives CDR1 MDHEN, CDR2 SYDVKM. The CDR3 covers 18 residues. For the CDR3, the DNA is TGTGCCAGCAGCTCCGCCTACAAGCGCCCCCGGAGGTACAATGAGCAGTTCTTC. Translated: CASSSAYKRPRRYNEQFF.

In its sample, this clonotype was seen a few times. The chain is built from TRBV7-2 and TRBJ2-3; D gene ambiguous. This CDR3 region has 14 residues. V was cut by 2 bases and J by 4 bases, with 10 bases left in between. Germline V lookup: CDR1 SGHTA, CDR2 FQGNSA. The CDR3 nucleotides are TGTGCCAGCAGCTTATTGTCAGGCCCAGATACGCAGTATTTT. Amino acid sequence: CASSLLSGPDTQYF.

This clonotype appeared a few times. The rearrangement joins TRBV28 to TRBJ2-7; 9 bases match TRBD2. Unmatched junction bases numbered 14, after V lost 7 bases and J lost 4 bases. The CDR3 extends over 16 amino acids. Germline V gene sequence: CDR1 MDHEN, CDR2 SYDVKM. This chain's CDR3 is CASTKTGLASFYEQYF. The CDR3 DNA follows: TGTGCCAGCACCAAGACGGGACTAGCCTCTTTTTACGAGCAGTACTTC. The variable domain in full, with the rest retrieved from reference TRBV28 and TRBJ2-7, is DVKVTQSSRYLVKRTGEKVFLECVQDMDHENMFWYRQDPGLGLRLIYFSYDVKMKEKGDIPEGYSVSREKKERFSLILESASTNQTSMYLCASTKTGLASFYEQYFGPGTRLTVT.

The rearrangement joins TRBV12-3 or TRBV12-4 to TRBJ2-4; TRBD2 is a possible D gene (5 bases). Trimming removed 6 bases at V and 0 bases at J, with 21 bases between. This CDR3 comprises 18 residues. The CDR3 loop reads CASSPLGSVIAAKNIQYF. The CDR3 DNA is TGTGCCAGCAGCCCTCTGGGGAGTGTTATAGCAGCCAAAAACATTCAGTACTTC.

The chain is built from TRBV29-1 and TRBJ2-1, with TRBD2 matching 7 bases. J gave up 7 bases and V 4 bases, and 10 bases lay outside the gene matches. Germline V gene sequence: CDR1 SQVTM, CDR2 ANQGSEA. CDR3 size: 14 residues. This chain's CDR3 is CSVAWLGGGNEQFF. The CDR3 DNA sequence: TGCAGCGTTGCTTGGTTGGGGGGGGGAAATGAGCAGTTCTTC.

This clonotype was detected only a few times. The CDR3 DNA reads TGTGCCAGCAGTTTAGGCTCGGGGGGCGGAGAGACCCAGTACTTC. Protein sequence: CASSLGSGGGETQYF. The rearrangement joins TRBV12-3 or TRBV12-4 to TRBJ2-5; D possibly corresponds to TRBD2 (7 bases). The CDR3 sequence is 15 residues long. The V gene lost 1 base and the J gene lost 4 bases, with 13 bases spanning the gap.

The chain joins TRBV7-2 to TRBJ1-4; tentatively, D is TRBD1 (6 bases). This CDR3 is built from 18 residues. Germline CDR1 and CDR2: SGHTA and FQGNSA. Trimming took off 1 base at V and 7 bases at J, with 22 bases between the two ends. CDR3 sequence: CASSLVSGVGPWSEKLFF. CDR3 DNA sequence: TGTGCCAGCAGCTTAGTTTCAGGGGTGGGACCCTGGAGTGAAAAACTGTTTTTT. The full variable domain, its missing parts supplied by reference TRBV7-2 and TRBJ1-4, is GAGVSQSPSNKVTEKGKDVELRCDPISGHTALYWYRQSLGQGLEFLIYFQGNSAPDKSGLPSDRFSAERTGGSVSTLTIQRTQQEDSAVYLCASSLVSGVGPWSEKLFFGSGTQLSVL.

This clonotype was counted only a few times. The chain has TRBV7-2 and TRBJ1-6, with no clear D. Deletions cut 1 base from V and 8 bases from J, with 6 bases between. CDR1 is SGHTA and CDR2 is FQGNSA in the germline V gene. The length of the CDR3 is 13 residues. The CDR3: CASSLVSDSPLHF. The CDR3 bases are TGTGCCAGCAGCTTAGTCTCTGATTCACCCCTCCACTTT. Looking up the rest from reference TRBV7-2 and TRBJ1-6 gives the full variable domain: GAGVSQSPSNKVTEKGKDVELRCDPISGHTALYWYRQSLGQGLEFLIYFQGNSAPDKSGLPSDRFSAERTGGSVSTLTIQRTQQEDSAVYLCASSLVSDSPLHFGNGTRLTVT.

This clonotype has just a few counts. V and J are TRBV25-1 and TRBJ2-1, with 9 bases fitting TRBD1. After removal of 4 bases from V and 12 bases from J, the junction contained 7 bases not matched to a gene. The CDR3 loop spans 13 amino acids. Germline V lookup: CDR1 MGHDK, CDR2 SYGVNS. CDR3 sequence reads: CASSGDRVWRQFF. CDR3 DNA: TGTGCCAGCAGTGGGGACAGGGTATGGCGGCAGTTCTTC. Full variable domain (rest looked up from reference TRBV25-1 and TRBJ2-1): EADIYQTPRYLVIGTGKKITLECSQTMGHDKMYWYQQDPGMELHLIHYSYGVNSTEKGDLSSESTVSRIRTEHFPLTLESARPSHTSQYLCASSGDRVWRQFFGPGTRLTVL.

The chain is built from TRBV2 and TRBJ2-1; D tentatively fits TRBD1 or TRBD2 (5 bases each). Trimming shortened V by 3 bases and J by 14 bases, and 14 bases separated the two germline ends. This CDR3 spans 12 amino acids. CDR1 is SNHLY and CDR2 is FYNNEI in the germline V gene. CDR3 sequence reads: CASSEMVRGEFF. In nucleotides, the CDR3 is TGTGCCAGCAGTGAGATGGTTAGAGGGGAGTTCTTC.

The rearrangement links TRBV6-1 to TRBJ2-3, with D perhaps TRBD2 (6 bases). Germline CDR1 MNHNS, CDR2 SASEGT. The V gene lost 5 bases and the J gene lost 4 bases, with 22 bases spanning the gap. The CDR3 sequence is 17 residues long. CDR3 in DNA: TGTGCCAGCAGTCACATTCGACTAGTCTCCTTATCAGATACGCAGTATTTT. Its translation: CASSHIRLVSLSDTQYF.

Concerning this clonotype itself: A much more abundant neighbour one base away suggests this may be a read error. The chain combines TRBV7-2 with TRBJ2-5; D ambiguous. CDR1 is SGHTA and CDR2 is FQGNSA in the germline V gene. Trimming took off 2 bases at V and 5 bases at J, with 6 bases between the two ends. The length of the CDR3 is 12 residues. The CDR3 here is CASSLHRETQYF. As DNA, the CDR3 is TGTGCCAGCAGCTTACATCGGGAGACCCAGTACTTC.

V is TRBV7-2 and J is TRBJ1-4; D is unclear. The CDR3 is 13 residues long. V was clipped by 2 bases and J by 8 bases, with 9 bases between them. The V gene's germline CDR1 is SGHTA and CDR2 FQGNSA. CDR3 protein: CASSLSATEKLFF. CDR3 DNA: TGTGCCAGCAGCTTAAGCGCCACGGAAAAACTGTTTTTT.

The chain couples TRBV12-3 or TRBV12-4 to TRBJ2-3; D is undetermined. Trimming stripped 7 bases from V and 2 bases from J, with 13 bases between. The CDR3 is made up of 14 amino acids. The CDR3 sequence: CASIPSGDTDTQYF. The CDR3 DNA is TGTGCCAGCATCCCTTCAGGAGACACAGATACGCAGTATTTT.

The J gene is TRBJ2-2, the V gene TRBV6-6, with 9 positions matching TRBD2. CDR3 length equals 16 residues. V shed 6 bases, J shed 7 bases, and the junction held 12 bases outside the gene matches. Germline V gene data show CDR1 as MNHNY and CDR2 as SVGAGI (reference sequence). The CDR3 nucleotides read TGTGCCAGCAGCGCGCTGGGACTAGCCCTGGGCGGGGAGCTGTTTTTT. Translating it yields CASSALGLALGGELFF.

This chain connects TRBV23-1 to TRBJ2-1; the match to TRBD2 covers 9 bases. TRBV23-1 is sorted into the ORF group, with uncertain function. CDR3 length: 16 residues. The chain's CDR3 is CSRSGRNGSSYNEQFF. The CDR3 DNA follows: TGCTCTCGTAGCGGGAGAAACGGGAGCTCCTACAATGAGCAGTTCTTC.

The rearrangement links TRBV12-3 or TRBV12-4 to TRBJ2-7, with 7 bases that match TRBD2. V was pared by 7 bases and J by 5 bases, with 8 bases of the junction left unmatched. The CDR3 is 13 residues long. This CDR3 is CASTPGGGDEQYF. The CDR3 DNA is TGTGCCAGCACCCCCGGGGGAGGGGACGAGCAGTACTTC.

This clonotype was seen a handful of times. The chain recombines TRBV11-2 with TRBJ2-1; possibly TRBD2 for D (6 bases). CDR1 is SGHAT and CDR2 is FQNNGV in the germline V gene. The CDR3 loop spans 15 amino acids. Trimming removed 5 bases at V and 5 bases at J, with 16 bases between. CDR3: CASSPAWTGDNEQFF. The CDR3 nucleotides are TGTGCCAGCAGCCCAGCGTGGACGGGAGACAATGAGCAGTTCTTC. Complete variable domain (other parts from reference TRBV11-2 and TRBJ2-1): EAGVAQSPRYKIIEKRQSVAFWCNPISGHATLYWYQQILGQGPKLLIQFQNNGVVDDSQLPKDRFSAERLKGVDSTLKIQPAKLEDSAVYLCASSPAWTGDNEQFFGPGTRLTVL.

This clonotype was observed at least ten times. The chain links TRBV7-2 to TRBJ2-3; the match to TRBD2 covers 7 bases. Trimming cost V 1 base and J 5 bases; bases outside gene matches: 6. Germline loops: CDR1 SGHTA, CDR2 FQGNSA. The CDR3 loop spans 15 amino acids. This CDR3 is CASSLVAGVVDTQYF. CDR3 nucleotides: TGTGCCAGCAGCTTAGTGGCGGGGGTCGTAGATACGCAGTATTTT. Filled out from reference TRBV7-2 and TRBJ2-3, the complete variable domain reads GAGVSQSPSNKVTEKGKDVELRCDPISGHTALYWYRQSLGQGLEFLIYFQGNSAPDKSGLPSDRFSAERTGGSVSTLTIQRTQQEDSAVYLCASSLVAGVVDTQYFGPGTRLTVL.

The genes are TRBV7-6 and TRBJ2-5; either TRBD1 or TRBD2 may fit D (5 bases each). V was pared by 6 bases and J by 2 bases, with 25 bases between. The CDR3 totals 18 residues. Germline lookup yields CDR1 SGHVS and CDR2 FNYEAQ. The CDR3 is CASSTGTLIGVGQETQYF. CDR3 nucleotides: TGTGCCAGCAGTACCGGGACCCTAATCGGGGTAGGACAAGAGACCCAGTACTTC.

This clonotype was seen only a few times. This chain joins TRBV7-2 and TRBJ2-5; TRBD2 matches 10 bases. J lost 5 bases, V lost 1 base, and 1 base had no gene match. The CDR3 runs to 14 residues. Germline CDR1 is SGHTA and CDR2 is FQGNSA. CDR3 nucleotides: TGTGCCAGCAGCTTAGGGACTAGCGGCGAGACCCAGTACTTC. Encoded protein: CASSLGTSGETQYF. The full variable domain, in which reference TRBV7-2 and TRBJ2-5 provide the parts outside the CDR3, is GAGVSQSPSNKVTEKGKDVELRCDPISGHTALYWYRQSLGQGLEFLIYFQGNSAPDKSGLPSDRFSAERTGGSVSTLTIQRTQQEDSAVYLCASSLGTSGETQYFGPGTRLLVL.

The rearrangement links TRBV12-3 or TRBV12-4 to TRBJ1-3; D is uncertain. The length of the CDR3 is 15 residues. The V gene lost 2 bases and the J gene lost 2 bases, with 10 bases spanning the gap. CDR3 loop: CASSLRAYTGNTIYF. CDR3 in DNA: TGTGCCAGCAGTTTACGGGCATACACTGGAAACACCATATATTTT.

This clonotype showed up just once. The chain carries TRBV7-9 and TRBJ1-2, with TRBD1 identical over 7 bases. The CDR3 length is 17 residues. The ends lost 4 bases at V and 0 bases at J; junction bases unmatched: 11. The germline V gene has CDR1 SEHNR and CDR2 FQNEAQ (reference sequence). The CDR3 DNA reads as TGTGCCAGCAGCTCTAGCTTCTCCGGGACAGCTAACTATGGCTACACCTTC. This gives the protein CASSSSFSGTANYGYTF.

This sequence joins TRBV2 and TRBJ2-1; D not resolved. Germline CDR1 and CDR2: SNHLY and FYNNEI. Trimming removed 3 bases at V and 6 bases at J, with 9 bases between. This CDR3 region has 13 residues. The CDR3 protein is CASSDRWTNEQFF. In DNA form, the CDR3 reads TGTGCCAGCAGTGATCGGTGGACCAATGAGCAGTTCTTC.

This chain joins TRBV6-2 or TRBV6-3 and TRBJ2-1; 7 positions agree with TRBD1. CDR1 is MNHEY and CDR2 is SVGEGT in the germline V gene. The CDR3 runs 17 residues. The trim removed 5 bases at V and 4 bases at J, leaving 14 bases unmatched. DNA of the CDR3: TGTGCCAGCAGTGCAACCCCCACAGGGGACATATACAATGAGCAGTTCTTC. Translation: CASSATPTGDIYNEQFF.

The CDR3 DNA sequence: TGCGCCAGCAGCCCCTTTAGCGGGACCACCTACGAGCAGTACTTC. Protein: CASSPFSGTTYEQYF. The rearrangement uses TRBV4-1 and TRBJ2-7, with 8 bases aligning to TRBD2. This CDR3 has 15 amino acids. V trimming: 4 bases; J trimming: 2 bases; junction bases outside the gene matches: 7. Looked up from germline, CDR1 is MGHRA and CDR2 is YSYEKL.

This chain uses TRBV7-2 with TRBJ2-1; D possibly uses TRBD1 or TRBD2 (5 bases each). CDR1 SGHTA and CDR2 FQGNSA come from the germline V gene. CDR3 length equals 14 residues. Trimming pared 5 bases from V and 5 bases from J, leaving 13 bases between. CDR3 residues: CASSPVGAHNEQFF. CDR3 sequence (DNA): TGTGCCAGCAGCCCAGTCGGGGCCCACAATGAGCAGTTCTTC.

The rearrangement uses TRBV5-4 and TRBJ2-1; maybe TRBD2 (5 bases). CDR1 and CDR2 (germline): SGHNT, YYREEE (reference sequence). CDR3 size: 16 residues. V dropped 3 bases and J dropped 4 bases, with 17 bases sitting between them. CDR3: CASSWGRGQIYNEQFF. The DNA of the CDR3 is TGTGCCAGCAGCTGGGGTAGAGGGCAGATTTACAATGAGCAGTTCTTC.

This chain uses TRBV18 with TRBJ1-3, with D hard to call. Per the germline V gene, CDR1 is KGHSH and CDR2 is LQKENI. The CDR3 contains 14 residues. The V end lost 8 bases, the J end lost 0 bases, and 11 bases lay between the germline ends. The CDR3 DNA is TGTGCCAGCGAGGCAAGCACCTCTGGAAACACCATATATTTT. This codes for CASEASTSGNTIYF.